A selection of T cell receptor beta chains follows, all from one sample in a study of T cells after yellow fever vaccination. TCRdb re-analysed the 5' RACE reads in MiXCR, keeping a single row per CDR3 protein. The repertoire consists of 300,000 to 450,000 distinct CDR3 sequences, with 7% to 9% occurring once and the leading ten covering approximately 16%. This sample comprised PBMCs, obtained around 45 days after the first yellow fever vaccination. These receptor sequences come from a man aged 18 to 29 who received the YFV17D yellow fever vaccine. Each CDR3 is given with its conserved first and last residue. The order of the fields is D gene, J gene, V gene, clone size, CDR3 protein, CDR3 DNA. D genes are given only for firm matches. Some rows mark clone size as missing; the rest say once, few, many or name a class of expanded clone.

TRBD1 | TRBJ1-1 | TRBV29-1 | - | CSVEGQENTEAFF | TGCAGCGTTGAGGGACAGGAGAACACTGAAGCTTTCTTT
- | TRBJ2-5 | TRBV7-2 | - | CASSLGRWQETQYF | TGTGCCAGCAGCCTTGGACGGTGGCAAGAGACCCAGTACTTC
- | TRBJ1-3 | TRBV20-1 | few | CSARVRGNTIYF | TGCAGTGCTAGAGTGCGGGGGAACACCATATATTTT
- | TRBJ1-5 | TRBV7-2 | few | CASSSEYSNQPQHF | TGTGCCAGCAGCAGCGAGTATAGCAATCAGCCCCAGCATTTT
- | TRBJ1-2 | TRBV7-2 | many | CASSLISRVHTF | TGTGCCAGCAGCTTAATTTCGAGGGTGCACACCTTC
- | TRBJ2-3 | TRBV2 | - | CASSEGTGSTDTQYF | TGTGCCAGCAGTGAAGGAACAGGGAGCACAGATACGCAGTATTTT
- | TRBJ1-1 | TRBV20-1 | few | CSANPRWNTEAFF | TGCAGTGCCAACCCAAGGTGGAACACTGAAGCTTTCTTT
- | TRBJ1-5 | TRBV19 | few | CASSMNSAGEQPQHF | TGTGCCAGTAGTATGAATTCCGCAGGGGAGCAGCCCCAGCATTTT
- | TRBJ1-1 | TRBV6-5 | few | CASSYPWDAPTDTEAFF | TGTGCCAGCAGTTACCCTTGGGACGCTCCAACGGACACTGAAGCTTTCTTT
- | TRBJ2-1 | TRBV20-1 | few | CSARPQTGYNEQFF | TGCAGTGCTAGACCTCAGACAGGCTACAATGAGCAGTTCTTC
TRBD2 | TRBJ2-3 | TRBV2 | few | CASRKTSGGHINTDTQYF | TGTGCCAGCAGAAAGACTAGCGGGGGCCATATTAACACAGATACGCAGTATTTT
- | TRBJ2-3 | TRBV12-3/TRBV12-4 | - | CASCLGVFRGTLADTQYF | TGTGCCAGCTGTTTAGGGGTCTTTCGTGGTACGTTGGCAGATACGCAGTATTTT
- | TRBJ1-1 | TRBV12-3/TRBV12-4 | - | CASSHRPRGRETEAFF | TGTGCCAGCAGTCACCGGCCCAGGGGTCGGGAAACTGAAGCTTTCTTT
- | TRBJ1-1 | TRBV18 | - | CASSPVEGGETEAFF | TGTGCCAGCTCACCAGTGGAGGGAGGGGAAACTGAAGCTTTCTTT
- | TRBJ2-5 | TRBV7-2 | few | CASSPDDWQGETQYF | TGTGCCAGCAGCCCCGACGACTGGCAGGGAGAGACCCAGTACTTC
- | TRBJ1-2 | TRBV4-1 | - | CASSQGHYGYTF | TGCGCCAGCAGCCAAGGGCACTATGGCTACACCTTC
- | TRBJ1-1 | TRBV4-1 | - | CASSQVIVGKFTEAFF | TGCGCCAGCAGCCAAGTAATCGTCGGGAAATTCACTGAAGCTTTCTTT
TRBD1 | TRBJ2-5 | TRBV25-1 | many | CASSEYKGQGVRAQTQYF | TGTGCCAGCAGTGAATATAAGGGACAGGGGGTAAGGGCACAGACCCAGTACTTC
- | TRBJ2-5 | TRBV5-1 | few | CASSPAGHRETQYF | TGCGCCAGCAGCCCCGCGGGGCACCGGGAGACCCAGTACTTC
- | TRBJ2-7 | TRBV4-1 | many | CASSQDLAGTYEQYF | TGCGCCAGCAGCCAAGATCTGGCGGGAACCTACGAGCAGTACTTC
TRBD1 | TRBJ1-6 | TRBV19 | - | CASRSSGGRVNSPLHF | TGTGCCAGTAGGAGTTCAGGGGGAAGGGTCAATTCACCCCTCCACTTT
- | TRBJ2-7 | TRBV5-5 | many | CASSLPGSSSYEQYF | TGTGCCAGCAGCTTGCCTGGGAGTAGCTCCTACGAGCAGTACTTC
- | TRBJ2-5 | TRBV29-1 | many | CSVVRGGQETQYF | TGCAGCGTTGTGAGGGGGGGACAAGAGACCCAGTACTTC
TRBD2 | TRBJ2-1 | TRBV5-5 | - | CASSSWRGIGNEQFF | TGTGCCAGCAGCTCCTGGCGGGGGATCGGAAATGAGCAGTTCTTC
- | TRBJ2-1 | TRBV25-1 | few | CASSDFQDHIYNEQFF | TGTGCCAGCAGTGATTTTCAGGACCATATCTACAATGAGCAGTTCTTC
- | TRBJ2-2 | TRBV5-8 | few | CASRLPGGGNTGELFF | TGTGCCAGCAGGCTTCCCGGGGGCGGGAACACCGGGGAGCTGTTTTTT
- | TRBJ2-5 | TRBV29-1 | - | CSVDPGGLQETQYF | TGCAGCGTTGACCCCGGCGGGCTCCAAGAGACCCAGTACTTC
TRBD2 | TRBJ2-4 | TRBV29-1 | few | CSVGGTSGGVAKNIQYF | TGCAGCGTAGGGGGGACTAGCGGGGGGGTTGCCAAAAACATTCAGTACTTC
- | TRBJ2-1 | TRBV4-1 | - | CASSQDRGDYNEQFF | TGCGCCAGCAGCCAAGATCGAGGGGATTACAATGAGCAGTTCTTC
TRBD1 | TRBJ2-2 | TRBV4-3 | - | CASSQQGAREELFF | TGCGCCAGCAGTCAACAGGGGGCCCGGGAGGAGCTGTTTTTT
- | TRBJ1-1 | TRBV7-2 | few | CASSLSTGGSSEAFF | TGTGCCAGCAGCCTCTCGACAGGAGGTTCGTCTGAAGCTTTCTTT
- | TRBJ2-6 | TRBV20-1 | - | CSARDDPLEANVLTF | TGCAGTGCTAGAGATGACCCCCTTGAGGCCAACGTCCTGACTTTC
- | TRBJ1-1 | TRBV20-1 | few | CSAREAVHTEAFF | TGCAGTGCTAGAGAGGCAGTTCACACTGAAGCTTTCTTT
- | TRBJ1-5 | TRBV19 | - | CASSSLGVGQPQHF | TGTGCCAGTAGTAGCCTGGGCGTAGGCCAGCCCCAGCATTTT
- | TRBJ2-3 | TRBV25-1 | - | CASSPFDGGRTDTQYF | TGTGCCAGCAGTCCCTTTGACGGGGGAAGGACAGATACGCAGTATTTT